At least ten counts were recorded for the clone carrying this TCR beta chain. This record belongs to a study of T cells in Graves' hyperthyroidism and ophthalmopathy. RNA transcripts served as the template for amplifying TCR beta CDR3 regions. Carried out on the TCR CDR3, a first-round RT-PCR used the HTBI primer set. TCRdb re-derived calls from the multiplex PCR reads in MiXCR, one entry per CDR3 protein. The table lists 330,000 or so distinct CDR3 sequences, less than 20% of them singletons, with about 16% in the top ten. Germline V CDR1 and CDR2: SQVTM, ANQGSEA. The CDR3 totals 12 residues. V lost 4 bases, J lost 2 bases, and 8 bases lay in between.

The chain uses TRBV29-1 and TRBJ2-5; D is uncertain. The sequence was collected from a woman aged 40 to 55 with Graves' ophthalmopathy. Sequenced sample: blood. CDR3 coding DNA: TGCAGCGTTGTGCGGCAACAAGAGACCCAGTACTTC. Its protein product is CSVVRQQETQYF.